This passage covers 6 T cell receptor beta chains from one sample sequenced in a study of cytomegalovirus exposure and HLA in healthy donors. Primers included in the PCR were 60 Vbeta and 13 Jbeta primers. The repertoire was sequenced with immunoSEQ multiplex PCR; TCRdb's copy has only in-frame clones and lacks some. Here the sample spans some 98,000 clones, around 80% being singletons. Sequenced: PBMCs. The origin of the receptors is a young man in good health and CMV-seropositive.

The chain employs TRBV4-1 and TRBJ2-2, with 7 bases matching TRBD2. Trimming took 1 base from V and 3 from J; bases not matched to a gene: 5. CDR3 length: 16 residues. Looked up from germline, CDR1 is MGHRA and CDR2 is YSYEKL. In DNA, the CDR3 is TGCGCCAGCAGCCAAGGGCTAGCGGCCGACACCGGGGAGCTGTTTTTT. Its protein is CASSQGLAADTGELFF.

This clone was counted only a few times. The J gene is TRBJ2-7, the V gene TRBV11-3, with TRBD2 as a possible D gene (5 bases). Trimming removed 5 bases at V and 6 bases at J, with 14 bases between. This CDR3 is 13 amino acids long. The germline CDR1 and CDR2 sequences are SGHNT and YENEEA. The CDR3 DNA is TGTGCCAGCAGCACCCGGGGTAGCGTCGAGCAGTACTTC. This gives the protein CASSTRGSVEQYF.

This clone was picked up a small number of times. The rearrangement links TRBV9 to TRBJ2-3, with D perhaps matching TRBD1 (6 bases). CDR1 is SGDLS, CDR2 YYNGEE, per germline. The CDR3 has 15 residues. Deletions cut 1 base from V and 3 bases from J, with 12 bases between. The CDR3 sequence: CASSVIQGKTDTQYF. CDR3 bases: TGTGCCAGCAGCGTAATACAGGGAAAAACAGATACGCAGTATTTT.

DNA of the CDR3: TGTGCCACCGAAACAGGGCTTCTCTACGAGCAGTACTTC. Its protein product is CATETGLLYEQYF. This chain links TRBV6-5 with TRBJ2-7; the D gene is possibly TRBD1 (6 bases). The V end was cut by 10 bases, the J end by 3 bases, with 16 bases between. CDR1 is MNHEY, CDR2 SVGAGI, per germline. The CDR3 has 13 amino acids.

The V gene is TRBV6-1, the J gene TRBJ2-5, with a weak D call TRBD2 (7 bases). This CDR3 has 13 residues. CDR1 MNHNS and CDR2 SASEGT come from the germline V gene. Deletions cut 9 bases from V and 1 base from J, with 12 bases between. The CDR3 sequence: CASGGGGQETQYF. The CDR3 region has the DNA TGTGCCAGTGGAGGGGGGGGCCAAGAGACCCAGTACTTC.

CDR3 amino acids: CASSLNSPLHF. The CDR3 DNA is TGTGCCAGCAGTCTTAATTCACCCCTCCACTTT. The chain has TRBV7-9 and TRBJ1-6; D call uncertain. The length of the CDR3 is 11 residues. V gave up 6 bases and J gave up 6 bases, with 3 bases separating them. Germline values: CDR1 SEHNR, CDR2 FQNEAQ (reference sequence).